The 9 T cell receptor beta chains below were found in one sample sequenced in a study of regulatory T cells in long-lasting Graves disease. In building TCR beta libraries, iRepertoire HTBI primers were used together with Arm-PCR of CDR3 regions. MiXCR, run by TCRdb on the multiplex PCR reads, gives a single entry per CDR3 protein. The table includes over 500,000 distinct CDR3 sequences, more than 15% detected once. Time point here: newly diagnosed GD, antithyroid drugs for less than 3 months. There was RNA extracted from PBMCs, and the TCR library was made from it. The same sample was also used in a study of T cells in Graves' hyperthyroidism and ophthalmopathy.

This material consisted of peripheral blood mononuclear cells (PBMCs), taken at new diagnosis, from a patient treated with antithyroid drugs. The receptors were sampled from a man younger than 35 with Graves disease.

This clonotype was seen many times. This chain uses TRBV11-1 with TRBJ2-1, with 8 nucleotides matching TRBD2. Germline V gene lookup returns CDR1 SGHAT and CDR2 FQDESV (reference sequence). V dropped 5 bases and J dropped 0; count of bases not matched to a gene: 9. CDR3 size: 17 residues. The CDR3 is CASSPQASGPSYNEQFF. The CDR3 bases are TGTGCCAGCAGCCCACAGGCTAGCGGGCCCTCCTACAATGAGCAGTTCTTC.

This clonotype has just a few counts. V usage is TRBV5-1 and J usage is TRBJ2-1; D ambiguous. The germline V gene encodes CDR1 SGHRS and CDR2 YFSETQ. CDR3 length: 19 amino acids. The V end was cut by 0 bases, the J end by 0 bases, with 19 bases between. CDR3 sequence (DNA): TGCGCCAGCAGCTTGGGGATACTGGACCTTGAGAGCTCCTACAATGAGCAGTTCTTC. Translating gives CASSLGILDLESSYNEQFF.

This clonotype was counted a few times. CDR3 region: CASSEGGGTGYYEQYF. The CDR3 nucleotides are TGTGCCAGCAGTGAGGGCGGGGGGACAGGCTACTACGAGCAGTACTTC. This rearrangement joins TRBV2 to TRBJ2-7; D tentatively reads TRBD1 or TRBD2 (8 bases each). This CDR3 spans 16 amino acids. The germline gives CDR1 SNHLY, CDR2 FYNNEI. Trimming took off 3 bases at V and 3 bases at J, with 18 bases between the two ends.

The sample holds a few counts of this clonotype. The gene calls are TRBV20-1 and TRBJ2-1, with 8 bases matching TRBD2. Germline V CDR1 and CDR2: DFQATT, SNEGSKA (reference sequence). V trimming: 5 bases; J trimming: 4 bases; junction bases outside the gene matches: 7. This CDR3 has 14 amino acids. Written as DNA, the CDR3 is TGCAGTGCTGGACTAGCAAACATATACAATGAGCAGTTCTTC. Residues: CSAGLANIYNEQFF.

This clonotype came up a few times. This chain uses TRBV5-5 with TRBJ1-2; TRBD1 matches at 9 bases. V trimming: 7 bases; J trimming: 2 bases; junction bases outside the gene matches: 12. The CDR3 sequence is 16 residues long. CDR1 is SGHKS and CDR2 is YYEKEE in the germline V gene (reference sequence). The DNA of the CDR3 is TGTGCCAGCGGTGGACAGGGGAATTCGGTAAACTATGGCTACACCTTC. Its protein product is CASGGQGNSVNYGYTF.

There are a few counts of this clonotype. J is TRBJ1-2 and V is TRBV20-1; 7 bases align to TRBD1. Germline assignment: CDR1 DFQATT and CDR2 SNEGSKA (reference sequence). The ends lost 6 bases at V and 0 bases at J; junction bases unmatched: 7. The CDR3 totals 14 residues. The CDR3 sequence is CSAKGTATNYGYTF. The CDR3 DNA follows: TGCAGTGCCAAAGGGACAGCCACTAACTATGGCTACACCTTC.

The chain uses TRBV9 and TRBJ2-1; 14 bases match TRBD2. The CDR3 has 19 amino acids. Germline CDR1 SGDLS, CDR2 YYNGEE. The V gene end was trimmed by 5 bases and the J gene end by 0 bases; junction bases not matched to a gene: 10. The DNA for the CDR3 is TGTGCCAGCAGTAATCCCGGGACTAGCGGGAGACGCTCCTACAATGAGCAGTTCTTC. Its protein is CASSNPGTSGRRSYNEQFF.

This clonotype was counted at least ten times. The rearrangement uses TRBV12-3 or TRBV12-4 and TRBJ1-1, with D maybe TRBD1 (5 bases). V gave up 0 bases and J gave up 0 bases, with 8 bases separating them. The CDR3 is made up of 15 amino acids. This CDR3 reads CASSLAGTVNTEAFF. In DNA form, the CDR3 reads TGTGCCAGCAGTTTAGCCGGGACGGTGAACACTGAAGCTTTCTTT.

This clonotype occurred a few times. V and J are TRBV13 and TRBJ2-4; 12 bases line up with TRBD1. The CDR3 has 20 amino acids. J lost 6 bases, V lost 3 bases, and 18 bases had no gene match. Germline CDR1 PRHDT, CDR2 FYEKMQ (reference sequence). The CDR3 sequence is CASSLHYDLGQGAAGNIQYF. Written as DNA, the CDR3 is TGTGCCAGCAGCTTGCATTACGACCTGGGACAGGGGGCGGCTGGAAACATTCAGTACTTC.